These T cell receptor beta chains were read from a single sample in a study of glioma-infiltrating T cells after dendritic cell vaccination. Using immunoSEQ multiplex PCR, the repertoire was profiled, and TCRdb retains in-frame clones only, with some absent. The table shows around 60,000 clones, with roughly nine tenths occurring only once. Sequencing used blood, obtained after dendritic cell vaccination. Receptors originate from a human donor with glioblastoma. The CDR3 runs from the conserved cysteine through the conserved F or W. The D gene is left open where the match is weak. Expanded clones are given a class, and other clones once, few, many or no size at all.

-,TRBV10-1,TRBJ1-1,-,CASSVKGRDTEAFF,TGCGCCAGCAGTGTTAAGGGGCGCGACACTGAAGCTTTCTTT
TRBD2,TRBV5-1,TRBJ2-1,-,CASSTPSGGHNEQFF,TGCGCCAGCAGCACCCCTAGCGGGGGACACAATGAGCAGTTCTTC
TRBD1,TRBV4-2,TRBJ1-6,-,CASSQVSSGQGSSPLHF,TGTGCCAGCAGCCAAGTATCTTCAGGACAGGGTTCTTCACCCCTCCACTTT
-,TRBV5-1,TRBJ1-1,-,CASSLVGSTEAFF,TGCGCCAGCAGCTTGGTGGGGAGCACTGAAGCTTTCTTT
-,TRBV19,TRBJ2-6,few,CASKHLGAGVPGANVLTF,TGTGCCAGTAAACACCTGGGGGCAGGGGTCCCTGGGGCCAACGTCCTGACTTTC
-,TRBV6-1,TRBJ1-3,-,CATSDERPSGNTIYF,TGTGCCACCAGTGACGAGCGGCCCTCTGGAAACACCATATATTTT
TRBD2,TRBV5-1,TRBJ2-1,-,CASSLPGRGNNEQFF,TGCGCCAGCAGCTTGCCCGGGCGGGGGAACAATGAGCAGTTCTTC
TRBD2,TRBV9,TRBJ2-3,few,CASSVAGLAGVTDTQYF,TGTGCCAGCAGCGTAGCTGGACTAGCGGGAGTTACAGATACGCAGTATTTT
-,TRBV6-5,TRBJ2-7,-,CASSLGPAYEQYF,TGTGCCAGCAGTTTGGGCCCGGCCTACGAGCAGTACTTC
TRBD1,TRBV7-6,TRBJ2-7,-,CASSLTGTGTYEQYF,TGTGCCAGCAGCCTGACCGGGACAGGCACCTACGAGCAGTACTTC
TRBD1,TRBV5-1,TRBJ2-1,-,CASNGQGWKEINEQFF,TGCGCCAGCAACGGACAGGGCTGGAAGGAGATCAATGAGCAGTTCTTC
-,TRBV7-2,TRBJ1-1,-,CASSQGQMNTEAFF,TGTGCCAGCAGCCAAGGACAGATGAACACTGAAGCTTTCTTT
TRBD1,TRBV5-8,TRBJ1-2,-,CASSLGTGGYGYTF,TGTGCCAGCAGCTTGGGGACAGGGGGCTATGGCTACACCTTC
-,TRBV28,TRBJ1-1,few,CASSLPGGGYTEAFF,TGTGCCAGCAGTTTACCCGGGGGTGGATACACTGAAGCTTTCTTT
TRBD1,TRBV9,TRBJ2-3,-,CASSVEVGTGSMTDTQYF,TGTGCCAGCAGCGTAGAGGTCGGGACAGGGTCAATGACAGATACGCAGTATTTT
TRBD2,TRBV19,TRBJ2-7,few,CASSTGLAGGIYEQYF,TGTGCCAGTAGTACCGGACTAGCGGGGGGGATCTACGAGCAGTACTTC
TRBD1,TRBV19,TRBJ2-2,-,CASSRVKGQGTGELFF,TGTGCCAGTAGTAGAGTAAAGGGACAGGGGACCGGGGAGCTGTTTTTT
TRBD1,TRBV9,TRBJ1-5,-,CASSGGQGRNQPQHF,TGTGCCAGCAGCGGGGGACAGGGCCGCAATCAGCCCCAGCATTTT
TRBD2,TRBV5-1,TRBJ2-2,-,CASSTSGLNTGELFF,TGCGCCAGCAGCACTAGCGGGCTAAACACCGGGGAGCTGTTTTTT
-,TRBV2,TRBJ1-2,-,CASHRAPNYGYTF,TGTGCCAGCCACAGGGCTCCTAACTATGGCTACACCTTC
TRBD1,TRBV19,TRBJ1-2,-,CASSPNPTGVGGYTF,TGTGCCAGTAGTCCCAACCCGACAGGGGTCGGTGGCTACACCTTC
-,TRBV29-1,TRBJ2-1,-,CSVDQGDEQFF,TGCAGCGTCGATCAAGGGGATGAGCAGTTCTTC
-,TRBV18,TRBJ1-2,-,CASSPGGVDGYTF,TGTGCCAGCTCACCCGGCGGGGTAGATGGCTACACCTTC
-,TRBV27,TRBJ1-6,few,CASSLIPSSYNSPLHF,TGTGCCAGCAGTCTCATCCCGAGCTCCTATAATTCCCCCCTCCACTTT
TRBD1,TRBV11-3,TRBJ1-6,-,CASSFGQGSSPLHF,TGTGCCAGCAGCTTCGGACAGGGTAGTTCACCCCTCCACTTT
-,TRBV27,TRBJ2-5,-,CASSFDWQGWQETQYF,TGTGCCAGCAGTTTCGATTGGCAGGGTTGGCAGGAGACCCAGTACTTC
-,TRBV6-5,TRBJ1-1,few,CASSYSAVQAFF,TGTGCCAGCAGTTACTCGGCAGTTCAGGCTTTCTTT
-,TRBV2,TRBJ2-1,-,CASSLLNEQFF,TGTGCCAGCAGTTTGTTAAATGAGCAGTTCTTC
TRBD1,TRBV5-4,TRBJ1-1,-,CASSPRDRGRKGETEAFF,TGTGCCAGCAGCCCCCGGGACAGGGGGCGCAAAGGGGAGACTGAAGCTTTCTTT
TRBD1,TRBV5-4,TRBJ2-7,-,CASSLGDRAYEQYF,TGTGCCAGCAGCTTGGGGGACAGGGCCTACGAGCAGTACTTC
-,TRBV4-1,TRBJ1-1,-,CASSQANLGGLAEAFF,TGCGCCAGCAGCCAAGCAAACCTCGGGGGGCTGGCTGAAGCTTTCTTT
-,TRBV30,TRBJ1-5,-,CAFKQLGGGRQPQHF,TGTGCCTTTAAACAACTTGGGGGAGGTCGGCAGCCCCAGCATTTT
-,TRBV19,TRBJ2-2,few,CASSIVGGGELFF,TGTGCCAGTAGTATAGTGGGGGGCGGGGAGCTGTTTTTT
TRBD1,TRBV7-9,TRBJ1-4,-,CASSLEGARSRGKLFF,TGTGCCAGCAGCTTAGAGGGGGCGCGAAGTAGGGGAAAACTGTTTTTT
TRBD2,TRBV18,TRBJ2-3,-,CASSPLAGEDTQYF,TGTGCCAGCTCACCCCTGGCGGGGGAAGATACGCAGTATTTT
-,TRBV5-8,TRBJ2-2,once,CASSPLTGGGRYTGELFF,TGTGCCAGCAGCCCCCTCACAGGAGGGGGCCGGTACACCGGGGAGCTGTTTTTT
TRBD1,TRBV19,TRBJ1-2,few,CASSMPTGVSDYTF,TGTGCCAGTAGTATGCCGACAGGGGTTAGTGACTACACCTTC
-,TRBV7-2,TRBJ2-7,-,CASSLLYEQYF,TGTGCCAGCAGCTTACTTTACGAGCAGTACTTC
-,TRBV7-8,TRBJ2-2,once,CASSYRQRSSPGELFF,TGTGCCAGCAGCTACCGACAGAGGTCGAGTCCCGGGGAGCTGTTTTTT
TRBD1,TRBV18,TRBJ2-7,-,CASSPPGLGQRKPEQYF,TGTGCCAGCTCACCACCCGGGCTGGGACAGAGAAAACCCGAGCAGTACTTC
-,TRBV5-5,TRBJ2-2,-,CASSPKGGGMGGELFF,TGTGCCAGCAGCCCAAAAGGAGGAGGGATGGGCGGGGAGCTGTTTTTT
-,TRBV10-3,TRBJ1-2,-,CAISVSKRGSGGYTF,TGTGCCATCAGTGTCTCTAAGCGGGGGTCGGGAGGCTACACCTTC
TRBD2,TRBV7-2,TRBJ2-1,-,CASSRTTTSGGNEQFF,TGTGCCAGCAGCCGCACTACCACTAGCGGGGGTAATGAGCAGTTCTTC
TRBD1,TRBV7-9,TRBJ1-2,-,CATGDSINYGYTF,TGTGCCACCGGGGACAGCATCAACTATGGCTACACCTTC
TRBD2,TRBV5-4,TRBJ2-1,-,CASSLPGLGRVSYNEQFF,TGTGCCAGCAGCTTGCCCGGACTAGGGAGGGTGTCCTACAATGAGCAGTTCTTC
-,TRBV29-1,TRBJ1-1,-,CSVGTLARVNTEAFF,TGCAGCGTTGGTACCCTAGCGCGGGTGAACACTGAAGCTTTCTTT
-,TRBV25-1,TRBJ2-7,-,CASSEFKEPYEQYF,TGTGCCAGCAGTGAATTTAAGGAGCCCTACGAGCAGTACTTC
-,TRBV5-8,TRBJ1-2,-,CAGPILDYGYTF,TGTGCCGGCCCGATTCTTGACTATGGCTACACCTTC
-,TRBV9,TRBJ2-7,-,CASSTNIGAGIYEQYF,TGTGCCAGCAGCACCAACATTGGGGCGGGAATCTACGAGCAGTACTTC
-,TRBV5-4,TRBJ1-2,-,CASSLLAGRGYTF,TGTGCCAGCAGCTTGTTGGCAGGGAGGGGCTACACCTTC